This TCR beta chain was documented in a study of glioma-infiltrating T cells. Overall study results and limits: Above-expected tissue-blood divergence occurred in all gliomas, most in low-grade ones. Tissue and blood shared very few CDR3 sequences.

As to this clonotype: Its antigen is unidentified.

Germline V gene lookup returns CDR1 LNHDA and CDR2 SQIVND (reference sequence). Trimming at V came to 5 bases and at J to 2 bases, leaving 5 bases not matched to a gene. The CDR3 runs 14 residues. The iRepertoire nested amplicon-rescue multiplex PCR amplified TCR alpha and beta CDR3s from RNA. Each CDR3 protein gets one entry after TCRdb re-called the multiplex PCR reads with MiXCR. The sample has some 180,000 distinct CDR3 sequences, approximately 30% seen once. The clonotype originates from a human donor with low-grade glioma or glioblastoma, undergoing nonglioma brain surgery, or in good health (not recorded which). The J gene is TRBJ2-7, the V gene TRBV19; 8 bases are shared with TRBD1. Sequenced input: glioma tissue, nonneoplastic brain tissue, or PBMCs (not recorded which). Here the CDR3 DNA reads TGTGCCAGTAGTGCAGGGGGCAGGACCTACGAGCAGTACTTC. It translates to CASSAGGRTYEQYF.